This T cell receptor (beta chain) appears in the sequencing data of a study of shared clonotypes between healthy human individuals (dated by TCRdb to the early 2020s). At the level of the whole study: A couple of women and a few men aged 18 to 49 years were included in the cohort. Blood TCR repertoires of five healthy adults were deeply sequenced to estimate repertoire size and the extent of clonotype sharing between individuals. Different laboratories and diverse techniques were used to prepare libraries and sequence TCR repertoires, to increase sequencing depth and limit assay-specific biases. Per donor, three plates each were used for CD4 naive and CD4 memory, two for CD8 naive, and one for CD8 memory. Per donor, leukapheresis produced somewhere between about 0.94 and 10 billion PBMCs. Study-wide findings and limitations: Because the study included only a small number of donors, the genetic and exposure-history diversity represented was limited. When several donors were compared, the shared fraction of clonotypes was about 5% for naive CD4, less than 4% for naive CD8, more than 2% for memory CD4, and 0.35% to 0.4% for memory CD8. Clonotypes shared by all four sorted-subset donors showed higher generation probabilities than non-shared clonotypes. Rarefaction of sorted-subset datasets indicated incomplete sequencing despite the large sequencing depth. Pairwise subsampling indicated that sequencing depth was expected to affect the degree of clonotype sharing among donors. Sampling was limited to blood, and TCR repertoires in tissue likely differ from TCR repertoires in blood. Naive subsets generally had larger estimated clonotype richness than memory subsets.

About this clone itself: Its binding antigen is unknown. It has no much larger one-base neighbor in the sample; base qualities were not kept.

Healthy HIV-negative adults with no recently reported acute infections or vaccinations were included as donors. Every donor was a Caucasian adult residing in Nashville, Tennessee, USA. CD4+ T cells were enriched by magnetic negative selection; naive cells were then positively selected on CD45RA, and the negative fraction formed the memory subset. After blood collection by leukapheresis, PBMCs were isolated using Ficoll-Histopaque density gradient centrifugation and then cryopreserved in the vapor phase of liquid nitrogen. Analytical flow cytometry was used to check the purity and quantity of each magnetically sorted T cell population. From each sorted fraction, genomic DNA was isolated and quantified by UV absorbance on a Nanodrop 2000c. Using the deep immunoSEQ assay, TCR CDR3 regions were amplified from genomic DNA by multiplex PCR. For each cell subset, the extracted genomic DNA was distributed evenly across all wells of several immunoSEQ 96-well plates, and each plate served as one replicate. For sorted subsets, approximately 190 ng of genomic DNA, equivalent to some 33,000 T cell genomes, went into each replicate PCR. The purified libraries were quantified using a Qubit 3.0 fluorometer, sized with a Bioanalyzer 2100, and then quantified again using the KAPA Library Quantification kit. Every immunoSEQ 96-well plate was sequenced on a dedicated single-read 150-cycle Illumina NextSeq 550 flow cell. Turning to the authors' computational methods: Because only junctional sequences without quality scores were contained in the immunoSEQ output, filtering matching that applied to full-length reads could not be performed. To assign V/J genes and CDR3, sequences were annotated using PyIR, a Python wrapper for IgBLAST v1.9, with IMGT germline references. Reads were filtered out if the reads had weak V/J assignments (E-value above 1e-6), no CDR3, stop codons, out-of-frame junctions, or ambiguous translated residues. V3J clonotypes were defined by identical inferred V gene, J gene, and CDR3 amino acid sequence. Percentage overlap between repertoires was computed as shared unique clonotypes divided by the size of the smaller repertoire. Richness of each repertoire was evaluated using RTK rarefaction, the Chao1 estimator, and Recon v2.1 estimates of unobserved clonotypes. Generation probabilities were computed with OLGA for all TCRbeta clonotypes obtained by the gDNA method from several donors. TCRdb mirrors the immuneACCESS table, restricted to in-frame sequences. Some clones are absent from its copies; in checked studies, under half trace to an unresolved V gene, and the reason for the others is unknown. V and J calls and clone size are given by that table; D and trimming were obtained from the DNA. The sample has approximately 1.4 million clones on record, 95% to 99% of them singletons. The top ten hold 0.4% to 0.45% of the sample.

Its CDR3 holds 13 amino acids, cysteine through phenylalanine. CDR3 DNA is the only sequence kept; it has 39 bases, read in frame from the first base. For CDR1 and CDR2, the germline V gene lists SGHRS and YFSETQ. V drops 4 bases and J drops 4 bases, leaving 9 bases in between. Sequenced sample: naive CD4+ T cells sorted from blood. The meaning of the sample's cell subset or site label: CD45RA+ positively selected. The receptor's source is a man under 40 in good health. The chain couples TRBV5-1 to TRBJ1-3; the D gene remains uncertain. The CDR3 protein sequence reads: CASSPGGGNTIYF. The DNA reads as follows: TGCGCCAGCAGCCCGGGCGGGGGAAACACCATATATTTT.